This entry concerns a single TCR beta chain. Its antigen is as yet unknown. This may be a read error, as it is one base from a much larger clone. This record comes from a study of regulatory T cells in long-lasting Graves disease. CDR1 SGHTA and CDR2 FQGNSA come from the germline V gene. The CDR3 length is 17 residues. Overall study results and limits: Few sampled subjects may have lowered accuracy. When disease was persistent, TRBV28, TRBJ1-2 and TRBJ2-5 were the favored segments.

The time point here: newly diagnosed GD, antithyroid drugs for less than 3 months. There was RNA extracted from PBMCs, and the TCR library was made from it. The authors built TCR beta libraries using iRepertoire HTBI primers and Arm-PCR of CDR3 regions. Using its own MiXCR run on the multiplex PCR reads, TCRdb lists one record per CDR3 protein. The sample records about 370,000 distinct CDR3 sequences, about 14% being singletons. The receptor's source is a female donor with Graves disease. This chain joins TRBV7-2 and TRBJ2-1, with 12 nucleotides matching TRBD2. This sample comprised peripheral blood mononuclear cells (PBMCs), obtained at new diagnosis, from a patient treated with antithyroid drugs. The CDR3 is CVSSLQARLAGANEQFF. The CDR3 nucleotides read TGTGTCAGCAGCTTACAAGCCCGACTAGCGGGGGCAAATGAGCAGTTCTTC.